The present TCR beta chain was sequenced within a study of immune evolution from preneoplasia to lung adenocarcinoma. Study-level points and caveats: Normal lung had the highest top T cell clone frequencies.

TCRdb keeps only in-frame clones here, not all; method: immunoSEQ multiplex PCR. The sample carries some 4,900 clones, about 78% recorded once. Deletions cut 0 bases from V and 2 bases from J, with 8 bases between. The CDR3 sequence is 15 residues long. Germline CDR1 and CDR2: MNHEY and SVGAGI. As concerns this clone: Its antigen is as yet unknown.

This chain joins TRBV6-5 and TRBJ1-5; D unclear. This clonotype originated in a person aged 50-69 years with lung adenocarcinoma. Sequenced sample: FFPE normal lung tissue adjacent to the tumor. The CDR3, as DNA: TGTGCCAGCAGTTACTCAGGAATGGGCAATCAGCCCCAGCATTTT. The encoded protein is CASSYSGMGNQPQHF.